What follows are 5 T cell receptor beta chains derived from one specimen sequenced in a study of human CD4 T cells and Enterobacteriaceae. Sorting took every CD4+ cell except CD45RA+CCR7+CD95- naive cells, reaching over 95% purity. Libraries were prepared by immunoSEQ multiplex PCR; TCRdb keeps only in-frame clonotypes and omits some of them. Of 25,000 to 30,000 clones in the sample, approximately 84% were seen once. Sample: memory CD4+ T cells from blood. All receptors derive from a human donor in good health.

The chain joins TRBV6-1 to TRBJ2-7; 8 positions agree with TRBD1. This CDR3 region has 17 residues. Germline CDR1 and CDR2: MNHNS and SASEGT. V trimming: 3 bases; J trimming: 4 bases; junction bases outside the gene matches: 14. CDR3 region: CASSDIAGGPRRYEQYF. The CDR3 DNA sequence: TGTGCCAGCAGTGATATTGCAGGGGGCCCAAGACGATACGAGCAGTACTTC.

The chain recombines TRBV7-9 with TRBJ2-2, with 8 bases matching TRBD1. The CDR3 has 12 amino acids. CDR1 and CDR2 from the germline V gene are SEHNR and FQNEAQ (reference sequence). The CDR3 nucleotides read TGTGCGGCGGACAGGGAATCCGGGGAGCTGTTTTTT. Translation: CAADRESGELFF.

The chain employs TRBV5-1 and TRBJ2-5, with 7 bases fitting TRBD1. CDR1 is SGHRS, CDR2 YFSETQ, per germline. The CDR3 covers 14 residues. J lost 3 bases, V lost 0 bases, and 2 bases had no gene match. The CDR3 bases are TGCGCCAGCAGCTTGGATACAGGGGAAGAGACCCAGTACTTC. Translating it yields CASSLDTGEETQYF.

This sequence joins TRBV28 and TRBJ1-1; no clear D gene. V was trimmed by 4 bases and J by 7 bases, leaving 7 bases between them. The CDR3 covers 11 residues. Germline lookup yields CDR1 MDHEN and CDR2 SYDVKM. The CDR3 protein is CASSSVIEAFF. In DNA form, the CDR3 reads TGTGCCAGCAGTTCGGTAATTGAAGCTTTCTTT.

V is TRBV7-9 and J is TRBJ2-1, with TRBD2 as a possible D gene (5 bases). CDR1 and CDR2 from the germline V gene are SEHNR and FQNEAQ (reference sequence). Trimming pared 5 bases from V and 6 bases from J, leaving 20 bases between. The CDR3 covers 16 residues. Here the CDR3 reads CASSPWLTNRGNEQFF. DNA of the CDR3: TGTGCCAGCAGCCCGTGGCTTACCAACCGGGGCAATGAGCAGTTCTTC.